This TCR beta chain is from a study of cytomegalovirus exposure and HLA in healthy donors. At the level of the study: Sequencing of 150 million to 200 million T cells in an earlier analysis found 95 million to 120 million unique TCR beta sequences. Genotyping showed roughly 81% of over 350 donors falling in the Caucasian-associated ancestry cluster. Study-wide results and caveats: A missense DCLRE1C variant was associated with V- and J-gene trimming of TCR beta chains in a later analysis, and an independent cohort replicated the association. According to an earlier analysis, most TCR beta V segments yielded productive rearrangements about 87% or about 30% of the time.

Points on this clone: Its antigen remains unidentified.

CDR3 size: 13 residues. Germline CDR1 is SNHLY and CDR2 is FYNNEI. PCR involved 60 Vbeta and 13 Jbeta primers. The data were produced by immunoSEQ multiplex PCR, yet TCRdb's version contains in-frame clones alone and is incomplete. The sample records 130,000 to 150,000 clones, less than 80% being singletons. Sequencing was carried out using PBMCs. The chain recombines TRBV2 with TRBJ2-5; tentatively, D is TRBD2 (7 bases). The last part of the DNA fits TRBJ2-7 better; the J call may be wrong. The TCR comes from a woman between 50 and 59 years old in good health and CMV-seropositive. Written as DNA, the CDR3 is TGTGCCAGCCTCCTCGCGGGGGCCAACGAGCAGTACTTC. Translation: CASLLAGANEQYF.